This paragraph reports one T cell receptor (beta chain). This sample stems from a study of blood T cells in healthy people across ages. The germline V gene encodes CDR1 DFQATT and CDR2 SNEGSKA (reference sequence). There are 14 residues in the CDR3. V lost 3 bases, J lost 2 bases, and 13 bases lay in between. Primed by a sample-barcoded 5' primer and a J-beta primer mix, a second PCR proceeded for about 7 to 12 cycles. TCRdb reprocessed the 5' RACE reads with MiXCR, giving one entry per CDR3 protein. Of around 400,000 distinct CDR3 sequences in the sample, about 55% were seen once. The genes are TRBV20-1 and TRBJ2-5; no firm D call. This TCR came from a man in his 60s in good health. Sequencing was carried out using blood. The CDR3 nucleotides read TGCAGTGCTAGCGACGTCTGGCCACAAGAGACCCAGTACTTC. This translates into CSASDVWPQETQYF.